One sample yielded the 28 T cell receptor beta chains listed below, sequenced in a study of tumor-infiltrating lymphocytes in primary liver carcinoma. Production of TCR beta cDNA used approximately 480 ng total RNA together with a constant-region primer. Three nested multiplex PCR rounds, a slightly modified ARM-PCR, produced the libraries for TCR beta. For around 9 cycles apiece, the opening two PCR rounds ran with TRBV1-TRBV30 forward primers and a C-beta reverse primer. TCRdb re-derived calls from the multiplex PCR reads in MiXCR, one entry per CDR3 protein. The sample lists roughly 50,000 distinct CDR3 sequences, about 80% occurring once. DNA and RNA were both co-extracted from approximately 22-30 mg of bulk tissue that had not been sorted. The sample comprised liver tumor tissue from sampling region 2. As to subset: tumor region T2, inferior pole. All receptors come from a man aged 40-55 years with primary liver carcinoma and hepatitis B virus infection.

As for this clonotype: One end of the junction is discordant with germline, which a read error may explain. The chain is built from TRBV7-2 and TRBJ1-2, with 7 nucleotides matching TRBD1. The CDR3 spans 11 residues. Germline CDR1 is SGHTA and CDR2 is FQGNSA. The CDR3 bases are TGTGCCAGCAGCTTACAGGGGGGCTACATCTTC. This codes for CASSLQGGYIF.

A remark on this clonotype: The junction departs from germline at one end; a sequencing error may be responsible. The V gene is TRBV6-1, the J gene TRBJ2-7; D gene unclear. Germline V lookup: CDR1 MNHNS, CDR2 SASEGT. The CDR3 spans 13 residues. This CDR3 is CATIEWVFYEHYF. In DNA, the CDR3 is TGTGCCACCATTGAATGGGTTTTCTACGAGCACTACTTC.

The V call is TRBV12-3 or TRBV12-4, the J call TRBJ2-1, with D tentatively TRBD1 (6 bases). V gave up 4 bases and J gave up 8 bases, with 9 bases separating them. The CDR3 sequence is 12 residues long. CDR3 amino acids: CASSWGQDEQFF. The CDR3 coding sequence is TGTGCCAGCAGTTGGGGGCAGGATGAGCAGTTCTTC.

A note on this clonotype: The CDR3 end shows no conserved phenylalanine or tryptophan, and so a read error is likely. The chain carries TRBV10-3 and TRBJ2-1; D is perhaps TRBD2 (5 bases). CDR1 ENHRY and CDR2 SYGVKD come from the germline V gene. The CDR3 runs 13 residues. V shed 2 bases and J shed 9 bases, with 11 bases lying between them. The CDR3 protein is CAISEHTEGEQFS. CDR3 coding DNA: TGTGCCATCAGTGAGCACACCGAGGGTGAGCAGTTCTCC.

Note on this clonotype: Its ends do not fully match the called genes, so a read error is possible. CDR3 in amino acids: CVSSGSSGYEQYF. For the CDR3, the DNA is TGTGTCAGCTCGGGGAGTAGCGGCTACGAGCAGTACTTC. V gene TRBV6-1 combines with J gene TRBJ2-7; possibly TRBD2 for D (6 bases). Germline values: CDR1 MNHNS, CDR2 SASEGT. This CDR3 is built from 13 residues.

The table lists this clonotype with many counts. This chain connects TRBV28 to TRBJ1-4, with D possibly TRBD1 on 5 matching bases. The V gene's germline CDR1 is MDHEN and CDR2 SYDVKM. The V gene lost 3 bases and the J gene lost 4 bases, with 9 bases spanning the gap. CDR3 size: 14 residues. This CDR3 reads CASSFPGGNEKLFF. For the CDR3, the DNA is TGTGCCAGCAGTTTTCCCGGGGGTAATGAAAAACTGTTTTTT.

About this clonotype: One junction end does not reproduce the germline sequence, and a read error may be involved. The chain has TRBV29-1 and TRBJ2-1, with 8 bases matching TRBD2. This CDR3 contains 12 residues. CDR1 is SQVTM, CDR2 ANQGSEA, per germline. The chain's CDR3 is CSVELAGIEQIF. CDR3 DNA: TGCAGCGTTGAGTTAGCGGGAATTGAGCAGATCTTC.

A remark on this clonotype: The junction shows a germline mismatch at one end, possibly a read error. The genes are TRBV6-5 and TRBJ1-1; 7 nucleotides align to TRBD1. Germline V lookup: CDR1 MNHEY, CDR2 SVGAGI. The CDR3 runs 14 residues. The CDR3: CASSYQDRSDETFF. The CDR3 DNA reads TGTGCCAGCAGTTACCAGGACAGGTCCGATGAAACTTTCTTT.

Notes on this clonotype: The conserved closing phenylalanine or tryptophan is absent in this CDR3, likely reflecting a read error. The DNA is left out, because the CDR3 cannot be placed on it with certainty; the CDR3 is given as TCRdb lists it. V is TRBV5-4 and J is TRBJ2-1; the table's D call of TRBD2 was not tested on the DNA. Counting both end residues, the CDR3 totals 16 amino acids. Germline CDR1 and CDR2: SGHNT and YYREEE (reference sequence). CDR3 in amino acids: CASSLDSGSLYSERFL.

With respect to this clonotype: At one end the junction does not follow the germline gene, possibly because of a read error. V gene TRBV10-3 combines with J gene TRBJ2-3; D perhaps matches TRBD2 (6 bases). The germline CDR1 and CDR2 sequences are ENHRY and SYGVKD. The CDR3 runs to 17 residues. The CDR3 here is CGISVRIAGLSTDTQYF. CDR3 DNA: TGTGGCATCAGTGTGCGGATTGCGGGACTTAGCACAGATACGCAGTATTTT.

For this clonotype: The junction departs from the called germline gene at one end, perhaps through a read error. The chain links TRBV6-1 to TRBJ2-7, with D tentatively TRBD1 or TRBD2 (5 bases each). This CDR3 contains 13 residues. Germline loops: CDR1 MNHNS, CDR2 SASEGT. The CDR3, as DNA: TGTGCGAGCAGGGACGCTAACGGGGACGAGCAGCACTTC. Translation: CASRDANGDEQHF.

The chain employs TRBV9 and TRBJ2-2; D remains unclear. This CDR3 is 15 amino acids long. Germline V gene data show CDR1 as SGDLS and CDR2 as YYNGEE. V shed 0 bases and J shed 4 bases, with 10 bases lying between them. The CDR3 sequence: CASSVAKGITGELFF. The CDR3 DNA follows: TGTGCCAGCAGCGTAGCTAAGGGTATCACCGGGGAGCTGTTTTTT.

This clonotype was seen a few times. V usage is TRBV6-5 and J usage is TRBJ2-1; tentatively, D is TRBD2 (5 bases). This CDR3 contains 16 residues. V lost 7 bases and J lost 4, with 20 bases in between. Germline V gene sequence: CDR1 MNHEY, CDR2 SVGAGI. The CDR3 coding sequence is TGTGCCAGCATCCCCACAGTACTAGAATTGTACAATGAGCAGTTCTTC. As protein: CASIPTVLELYNEQFF.

About this clonotype: The junction and the germline gene differ at one end; a read error may be behind it. The chain employs TRBV4-1 and TRBJ2-1; TRBD2 matches 9 bases. Per germline, CDR1 MGHRA and CDR2 YSYEKL. CDR3 length equals 14 residues. CDR3: CASSQAGGYNEHFF. Written as DNA, the CDR3 is TGTGCAAGCAGCCAGGCGGGAGGGTACAATGAGCATTTCTTC.

In its sample, this clonotype was seen once. The chain links TRBV11-2 to TRBJ2-3, with D unclear. The J call may be incorrect, as the DNA end agrees better with TRBJ1-5. This CDR3 is built from 16 residues. Germline CDR1 SGHAT, CDR2 FQNNGV. The CDR3 loop reads CASSPPTSGSTDTQHF. CDR3 DNA: TGTGCCAGCAGCCCCCCGACTAGCGGCAGTACAGATACACAGCATTTT.

This clonotype appeared a single time. Mismatch with germline at one junction end may stem from a read error. The rearrangement uses TRBV24-1 and TRBJ1-2; D ambiguous. The CDR3 runs to 14 residues. Germline V gene lookup returns CDR1 KGHDR and CDR2 SFDVKD. CDR3 sequence (DNA): TGTGCCATCAGTGACCCTGCCGGGGAGGCTCGCTACACCTTC. It yields the protein CAISDPAGEARYTF.

With regard to this clonotype: One end of the junction is discordant with germline, which a read error may explain. The chain carries TRBV14 and TRBJ2-5; D uncertain. Germline V CDR1 and CDR2: SGHDN, FVKESK. The CDR3 has 17 residues. CDR3 in DNA: TGTACCAGCAGCCAAGACCAGGCCCCGGAGTACCAAGAGACCCAGTACTTC. This encodes CTSSQDQAPEYQETQYF.

The chain links TRBV30 to TRBJ2-7, with D possibly being TRBD2 (5 bases). The V and J ends lost 0 bases and 0 bases respectively, with 21 bases between them. This CDR3 spans 18 amino acids. Germline values: CDR1 GTSNPN, CDR2 SVGIG (reference sequence). The CDR3: CAWSVSLERAVVSYEQYF. CDR3 nucleotide sequence: TGTGCCTGGAGTGTATCCTTGGAGAGGGCCGTGGTCTCCTACGAGCAGTACTTC.

The gene calls are TRBV11-2 and TRBJ2-2; 9 bases align to TRBD2. The V gene's germline CDR1 is SGHAT and CDR2 FQNNGV. The CDR3 sequence is 15 residues long. Losses at the gene ends were 8 bases for V and 5 bases for J; bases not matched to a gene: 9. DNA for the CDR3: TGTGCCAGCTTAGTGGCGCTAGCGGGAACCGGGGAGCTGTTTTTT. The encoded protein is CASLVALAGTGELFF.

About this clonotype: No conserved phenylalanine or tryptophan is present at the end of the CDR3, so a read error is the likely explanation. This chain links TRBV11-1 with TRBJ2-5; TRBD2 might be the D (6 bases). Germline CDR1 is SGHAT and CDR2 is FQDESV (reference sequence). CDR3 length: 14 residues. CDR3 bases: TGTGCCAGCAGCTTCCGCGGCGGGGCGAAGACACAGTACCTC. Protein product: CASSFRGGAKTQYL.

Worth noting for this clonotype: One junction end does not reproduce the germline sequence, and a read error may be involved. The CDR3 protein is CTSSYLAGGGKEQFF. The DNA for the CDR3 is TGTACCAGCAGTTACTTGGCGGGAGGGGGGAAAGAGCAGTTCTTC. J is TRBJ2-1 and V is TRBV6-5; TRBD2 agrees at 9 bases. The CDR3 loop spans 15 amino acids. The germline CDR1 and CDR2 sequences are MNHEY and SVGAGI.

As concerns this clonotype: The junction does not match germline at one end; this may be a read error. CDR3 sequence reads: CVNSFSYWRANIPYEQYF. As DNA, the CDR3 is TGTGTCAACAGTTTCTCGTACTGGCGGGCGAATATCCCCTACGAGCAGTATTTC. The chain links TRBV6-5 to TRBJ2-7, with a tentative D call TRBD2 (5 bases). The CDR3 runs to 18 residues. The germline V gene has CDR1 MNHEY and CDR2 SVGAGI.

On this clonotype: Relative to the germline gene, one junction end is altered; a read error may explain this. This chain links TRBV13 with TRBJ2-5; 11 bases are shared with TRBD2. CDR1 PRHDT and CDR2 FYEKMQ come from the germline V gene (reference sequence). CDR3 length: 15 amino acids. The DNA for the CDR3 is TGTGCCAGAAGCTTACTAGCGGGAGTGGGAGAGATCCAGTACTTC. This encodes CARSLLAGVGEIQYF.

To note about this clonotype: A much larger clone lies a single base off, so this may be a read error. The rearrangement uses TRBV25-1 and TRBJ2-2, with 8 nucleotides matching TRBD1. This CDR3 is built from 15 residues. Germline CDR1 and CDR2: MGHDK and SYGVNS. The CDR3 nucleotides read TGTGCCAGCAGTGATCAGGGGGCCTACACCGAGGAGCTGTTTTTT. It codes for CASSDQGAYTEELFF.

As regards this clonotype: The conserved phenylalanine or tryptophan is not found at the CDR3 terminus, so this likely reflects a read error. Because the CDR3's place on the DNA is in doubt, the DNA is left out and the CDR3 is given as listed by TCRdb. The chain carries TRBV29-1 and TRBJ2-1; TRBD2 is the table's D call, not checked against the DNA. The germline V gene encodes CDR1 SQVTM and CDR2 ANQGSEA. The CDR3 length is 13 residues, termini included. CDR3 sequence: CRVEGTDYNEQFL.

On this clonotype: This may be a read error, as it is one base from a much larger clone. This sequence joins TRBV7-9 and TRBJ1-1; the D gene is possibly TRBD1 (5 bases). The CDR3 loop spans 12 amino acids. Germline V gives CDR1 SEHNR, CDR2 FQNEAQ (reference sequence). The DNA of the CDR3 is TGTGTCAGCAGCTTAGTGGCAGGGAAAGCTTTCTTT. Translating gives CVSSLVAGKAFF.

A word on this clonotype: One junction end does not reproduce the germline sequence, and a read error may be involved. V is TRBV6-1 and J is TRBJ2-1; D might be TRBD1 (5 bases). CDR1 MNHNS and CDR2 SASEGT come from the germline V gene. The CDR3 has 14 amino acids. This chain's CDR3 is CASNEWQGADGQFF. The CDR3 DNA follows: TGTGCCAGCAATGAATGGCAAGGGGCGGATGGGCAGTTCTTC.

The V call is TRBV12-3 or TRBV12-4, the J call TRBJ2-2, with 9 bases identical to TRBD1. CDR3 length: 15 amino acids. The CDR3 region has the DNA TGTGTCAGGAGATTGGGACAGGGTGCGACCGGGGAGCTGTTTTTT. Protein sequence: CVRRLGQGATGELFF.